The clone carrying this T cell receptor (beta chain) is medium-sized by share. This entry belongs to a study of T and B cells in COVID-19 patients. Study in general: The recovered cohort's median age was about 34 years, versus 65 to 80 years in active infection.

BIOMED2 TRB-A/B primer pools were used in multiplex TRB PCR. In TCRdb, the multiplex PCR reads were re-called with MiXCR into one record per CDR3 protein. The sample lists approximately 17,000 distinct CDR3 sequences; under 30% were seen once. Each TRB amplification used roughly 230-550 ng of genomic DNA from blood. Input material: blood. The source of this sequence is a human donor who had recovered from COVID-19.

In nucleotides, the CDR3 is TGTGCCAGTGGATACCATCAGGGCGCCGAGCAGTACTTC. Its protein is CASGYHQGAEQYF. The chain combines TRBV19 with TRBJ2-7; D might be TRBD1 (5 bases). The CDR3 totals 13 residues. Germline V gene data show CDR1 as LNHDA and CDR2 as SQIVND (reference sequence). With 8 bases removed from V and 6 bases from J, the gap between germline ends came to 17 bases.